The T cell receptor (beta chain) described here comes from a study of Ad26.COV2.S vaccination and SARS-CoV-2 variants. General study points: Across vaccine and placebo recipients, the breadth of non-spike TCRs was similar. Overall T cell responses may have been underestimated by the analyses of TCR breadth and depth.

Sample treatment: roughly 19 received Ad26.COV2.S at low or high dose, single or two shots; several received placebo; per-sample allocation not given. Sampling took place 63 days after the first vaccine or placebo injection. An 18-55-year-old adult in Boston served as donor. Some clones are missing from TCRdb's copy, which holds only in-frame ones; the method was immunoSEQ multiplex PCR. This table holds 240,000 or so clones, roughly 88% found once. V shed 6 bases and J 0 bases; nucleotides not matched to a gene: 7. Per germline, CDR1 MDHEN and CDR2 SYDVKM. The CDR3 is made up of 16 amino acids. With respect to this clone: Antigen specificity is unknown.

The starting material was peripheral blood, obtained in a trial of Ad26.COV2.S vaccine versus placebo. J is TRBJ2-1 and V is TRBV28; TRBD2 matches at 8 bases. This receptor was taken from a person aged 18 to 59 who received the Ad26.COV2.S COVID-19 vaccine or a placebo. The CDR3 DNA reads TGTGCCAGCAGCCTCGGGAGCGGGAGCTCCTACAATGAGCAGTTCTTC. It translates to CASSLGSGSSYNEQFF. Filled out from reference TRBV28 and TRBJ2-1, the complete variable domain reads DVKVTQSSRYLVKRTGEKVFLECVQDMDHENMFWYRQDPGLGLRLIYFSYDVKMKEKGDIPEGYSVSREKKERFSLILESASTNQTSMYLCASSLGSGSSYNEQFFGPGTRLTVL.